This T cell receptor (beta chain) was found in a study of blood T cell repertoires in COVID-19. Trimming shortened V by 1 base and J by 8 bases, and 13 bases separated the two germline ends. The CDR3 consists of 14 residues. From germline, CDR1 is SGHRS and CDR2 YFSETQ. This table comes from immunoSEQ multiplex PCR, and its TCRdb copy is limited to in-frame clones, with some not included. This sample has about 270,000 clones; around 90% occur once, and the top ten carry about 4%. V and J are TRBV5-1 and TRBJ2-1, with D unresolved. This sequence was found in a woman aged 25 to 45 with acute COVID-19. The source material was PBMCs or T cells enriched from blood (not recorded which). The CDR3 DNA is TGCGCCAGCAGCTTGCGCCGCCTATTGGATGAGCAGTTCTTC. Its protein is CASSLRRLLDEQFF.